Listed below are T cell receptor beta chains from one sample, sequenced in a study of shared clonotypes between healthy human individuals. TCRdb's copy holds only in-frame clones and misses some; the assay was immunoSEQ multiplex PCR. This table holds about 360,000 clones, around four fifths found once. Sample: memory CD4+ T cells sorted from blood. These receptors were collected from a man in his thirties or forties in good health. Both conserved end residues are part of each CDR3. D genes are given only for firm matches. Clone size appears in some rows only: once, few, many, or a class for an expanded clone.

V gene	J gene	clone size	D gene	CDR3 protein	CDR3 DNA
TRBV7-9	TRBJ2-1	few	-	CASSRPGSYNEQFF	TGTGCCAGCAGCCGACCGGGTTCCTACAATGAGCAGTTCTTC
TRBV7-9	TRBJ2-7	once	TRBD2	CASSPRLAGDGEQYF	TGTGCCAGCAGCCCGAGACTAGCGGGAGACGGCGAGCAGTACTTC
TRBV10-2	TRBJ2-7	-	-	CASSEATPSYEQYF	TGCGCCAGCAGTGAGGCTACCCCCTCCTACGAGCAGTACTTC
TRBV5-6	TRBJ2-1	-	TRBD2	CASSSTSGREYNEQFF	TGTGCCAGCAGCTCAACAAGCGGGAGGGAATACAATGAGCAGTTCTTC
TRBV28	TRBJ1-2	-	-	CASTTRGSGYTF	TGTGCCAGCACCACCCGAGGGAGTGGCTACACCTTC
TRBV6-1	TRBJ2-1	once	-	CASSEGTEYNEQFF	TGTGCCAGCAGTGAGGGGACCGAGTACAATGAGCAGTTCTTC
TRBV15	TRBJ2-2	few	-	CATSRDFGVTGELFF	TGTGCCACCAGCAGAGATTTTGGGGTCACCGGGGAGCTGTTTTTT
TRBV7-6	TRBJ2-5	-	-	CASSLARQETQYF	TGTGCCAGCAGCTTAGCTAGGCAAGAGACCCAGTACTTC
TRBV2	TRBJ1-5	few	-	CASTDTRTGRAQHF	TGTGCCAGCACTGACACCAGGACTGGGAGGGCCCAGCATTTT
TRBV18	TRBJ2-6	-	-	CASSRLRGRADSGANVLTF	TGTGCCAGCTCACGCCTGAGGGGCAGAGCCGACTCTGGGGCCAACGTCCTGACTTTC
TRBV10-1	TRBJ2-3	-	-	CASARALTDTQYF	TGCGCCAGTGCCAGGGCCCTCACAGATACGCAGTATTTT
TRBV19	TRBJ2-7	-	TRBD2	CASSLSAGGYEQYF	TGTGCCAGTAGTCTGTCGGCGGGAGGGTACGAGCAGTACTTC
TRBV7-2	TRBJ2-5	once	-	CASSPDTTQETQYF	TGTGCCAGCAGCCCAGACACCACCCAAGAGACCCAGTACTTC
TRBV11-2	TRBJ1-3	once	TRBD1	CASSPLQGRPGNTIYF	TGTGCCAGCAGCCCCTTACAGGGGAGGCCTGGAAACACCATATATTTT
TRBV28	TRBJ2-3	-	-	CASSLRTDTQYF	TGTGCCAGCAGTCTTCGCACAGATACGCAGTATTTT
TRBV5-1	TRBJ2-1	-	TRBD2	CASSLAKALADNNEQFF	TGCGCCAGCAGCTTGGCCAAGGCACTAGCGGACAACAATGAGCAGTTCTTC
TRBV5-5	TRBJ2-2	-	TRBD1	CASSPDSRQGNTGELFF	TGTGCCAGCAGCCCTGATAGTCGACAGGGAAACACCGGGGAGCTGTTTTTT
TRBV7-2	TRBJ1-1	few	-	CASSLDRVKPAFF	TGTGCCAGCAGCTTAGACAGGGTAAAACCGGCTTTCTTT
TRBV5-6	TRBJ2-6	many	-	CASSLTGAGANVLTF	TGTGCCAGCAGCTTGACGGGAGCTGGGGCCAACGTCCTGACTTTC
TRBV13	TRBJ2-7	-	-	CASSSSFGEQYF	TGTGCCAGCAGCTCCTCGTTCGGGGAGCAGTACTTC
TRBV27	TRBJ2-7	-	-	CASSPPDLYEQYF	TGTGCCAGCAGTCCACCGGACTTATACGAGCAGTACTTC
TRBV5-4	TRBJ2-7	once	TRBD2	CASSIGLADVYEQYF	TGTGCCAGCAGCATAGGACTAGCGGACGTCTACGAGCAGTACTTC
TRBV15	TRBJ2-5	-	-	CATSRVIGGETQYF	TGTGCCACCAGCAGAGTGATCGGGGGAGAGACCCAGTACTTC
TRBV5-5	TRBJ2-7	-	TRBD2	CASSFTSGGSYEQYF	TGTGCCAGCAGCTTTACTAGCGGGGGCTCCTACGAGCAGTACTTC